Listed below are T cell receptor beta chains from one sample, sequenced in a study of EBV T-cell therapy then PD-1 blockade in nasopharyngeal carcinoma. These receptors are not linked to any known antigen. Sequencing used immunoSEQ multiplex PCR; TCRdb keeps in-frame clones, though not all of them. The data contain 15,000 to 20,000 clones, over 80% of them singletons. The specimen comprised CD8+ T cells from blood, sampled at day 0 from a patient whose treatment included autologous EBV-specific T cells and nivolumab. All receptors come from a man aged 40-49 years with nasopharyngeal carcinoma. Both conserved end residues are trimmed from each CDR3. Each record gives: clone size, V gene, J gene, CDR3 protein. Some rows mark clone size as missing; the rest say once, few, many or name a class of expanded clone.

size: .
V: TRBV7-9
J: TRBJ2-1
CDR3: ASSLALAAGDEQF

size: once
V: TRBV9
J: TRBJ2-7
CDR3: ASSPRTGISYEQY

size: .
V: TRBV5-6
J: TRBJ1-1
CDR3: ASSLGRRQNTEAF

size: .
V: TRBV6-4
J: TRBJ2-2
CDR3: ASSDRGTGELF

size: few
V: TRBV6-4
J: TRBJ1-1
CDR3: ASSESFENTEAF

size: .
V: TRBV6-4
J: TRBJ2-1
CDR3: ASSDGTGAYNEQF

size: .
V: TRBV24-1
J: TRBJ2-1
CDR3: ATSDLTSGDYNEQF

size: .
V: TRBV4-3
J: TRBJ2-5
CDR3: ASSQASLGVETQY

size: .
V: TRBV5-4
J: TRBJ2-7
CDR3: ANSLGGSYEQY

size: .
V: TRBV25-1
J: TRBJ1-6
CDR3: ASSDRADNSPLH

size: .
V: TRBV19
J: TRBJ2-7
CDR3: ASSIKIFYEQY

size: .
V: TRBV9
J: TRBJ1-2
CDR3: ASSDRKGYT

size: .
V: TRBV30
J: TRBJ2-2
CDR3: AWIPSPDSYTGELF

size: few
V: TRBV7-3
J: TRBJ1-1
CDR3: ASSLKGDGEQNTEAF

size: .
V: TRBV2
J: TRBJ2-7
CDR3: ASSEYAGISYEQY

size: .
V: TRBV27
J: TRBJ2-1
CDR3: ASSSWSDNEQF

size: .
V: TRBV27
J: TRBJ1-1
CDR3: ASSSSRVITEAF

size: .
V: TRBV13
J: TRBJ1-1
CDR3: ASSLSGGGYTEAF

size: .
V: TRBV4-1
J: TRBJ1-1
CDR3: ASSQDEGGEAF

size: once
V: TRBV10-3
J: TRBJ1-2
CDR3: AARQGLHYGYT

size: .
V: TRBV6-2/TRBV6-3
J: TRBJ2-5
CDR3: ASSYFSGGSPPY

size: once
V: TRBV6-2/TRBV6-3
J: TRBJ2-3
CDR3: ASSLYHGTASTDTQY

size: .
V: TRBV9
J: TRBJ2-7
CDR3: ASSVDGSYEQY

size: once
V: TRBV7-9
J: TRBJ1-2
CDR3: ASENGYSNYGYT

size: once
V: TRBV7-2
J: TRBJ1-5
CDR3: ASSPGTVFNQPQH

size: .
V: TRBV6-1
J: TRBJ1-5
CDR3: ASNDRGSNQPQH

size: .
V: TRBV6-5
J: TRBJ2-5
CDR3: ASSYSAGMKTQY

size: .
V: TRBV7-9
J: TRBJ2-1
CDR3: ASSLDYNEQF

size: .
V: TRBV9
J: TRBJ1-3
CDR3: ASSVGDYGNTIY

size: medium-sized
V: TRBV20-1
J: TRBJ2-1
CDR3: SASLIGGQVYNEQF

size: few
V: TRBV6-5
J: TRBJ1-2
CDR3: ASSYVGDGYT

size: .
V: TRBV7-6
J: TRBJ2-1
CDR3: ASSPRGGRGNEQF

size: .
V: TRBV5-5
J: TRBJ1-1
CDR3: ASSLGGGSDEAF